Each of the 9 T cell receptor beta chains below was sequenced from the same sample in a study of T cell responses to AZD1222 COVID-19 vaccine. Only in-frame clones appear in the TCRdb table, and some are missing; sequencing was by immunoSEQ multiplex PCR. The top ten clones hold 2.5% to 3% of a sample with 150,000 or so clones, around 90% of them seen once. The material was peripheral blood, obtained on day 0 of AZD1222 vaccination. The source is an adult in good health.

V is TRBV4-1 and J is TRBJ2-7; D may correspond to TRBD1 or TRBD2 (5 bases each). This CDR3 has 15 residues. Trimming removed 3 bases from V and 4 bases from J, with 16 bases in between. In germline, CDR1 is MGHRA, CDR2 YSYEKL. CDR3 DNA sequence: TGCGCCAGCAGCCAGCCATGGGACCCAAAATACGAGCAGTACTTC. Translation gives CASSQPWDPKYEQYF.

The chain uses TRBV7-2 and TRBJ1-1; D not resolved. The CDR3 length is 13 residues. Trimming took 3 bases from V and 4 from J, leaving 9 bases between them. From germline, CDR1 is SGHTA and CDR2 FQGNSA. The CDR3 loop reads CASSLGSLTEAFF. CDR3 DNA sequence: TGTGCCAGCAGCTTGGGCAGCCTCACTGAAGCTTTCTTT.

The chain combines TRBV10-3 with TRBJ2-7, with a possible D match to TRBD1 (6 bases). The CDR3 spans 16 residues. The germline V and J ends were trimmed by 2 bases and 0 bases, with 14 bases remaining between them. The germline V gene encodes CDR1 ENHRY and CDR2 SYGVKD. DNA of the CDR3: TGTGCCATCAGTGAGGGACTTACAGGGTACTCCTACGAGCAGTACTTC. The encoded protein is CAISEGLTGYSYEQYF.

This clone was seen only a few times. This chain links TRBV28 with TRBJ1-6; no reliable D call. This CDR3 comprises 13 residues. Trimming cost V 2 bases and J 7 bases, with 6 bases left between them. Germline CDR1 and CDR2: MDHEN and SYDVKM. CDR3 bases: TGTGCCAGCAGTTTAAAGAGAAATTCACCCCTCCACTTT. Its translation is CASSLKRNSPLHF. Drawing the rest from reference TRBV28 and TRBJ1-6, the complete variable domain is DVKVTQSSRYLVKRTGEKVFLECVQDMDHENMFWYRQDPGLGLRLIYFSYDVKMKEKGDIPEGYSVSREKKERFSLILESASTNQTSMYLCASSLKRNSPLHFGNGTRLTVT.

The chain combines TRBV5-6 with TRBJ2-1, with D perhaps TRBD2 (5 bases). Germline loops: CDR1 SGHDT, CDR2 YYEEEE. V lost 4 bases, J lost 4 bases, and 18 bases lay in between. CDR3 length: 16 amino acids. The CDR3 reads CASSPGLRVLYNEQFF. CDR3 in DNA: TGTGCCAGCAGCCCGGGCCTGAGGGTTCTGTACAATGAGCAGTTCTTC.

CDR3 residues: CASSLAARLYNEQFF. The CDR3 nucleotides are TGTGCCAGCAGCTTAGCCGCACGGCTATACAATGAGCAGTTCTTC. The chain combines TRBV7-9 with TRBJ2-1; no clear D gene. Germline values: CDR1 SEHNR, CDR2 FQNEAQ (reference sequence). V shed 0 bases and J shed 4 bases, with 10 bases lying between them. This CDR3 spans 15 amino acids.

The rearrangement joins TRBV28 to TRBJ1-5; 10 bases match TRBD1. V was pared by 6 bases and J by 2 bases, with 4 bases of the junction left unmatched. This CDR3 has 15 residues. Germline V gives CDR1 MDHEN, CDR2 SYDVKM. CDR3 nucleotide sequence: TGTGCCAGCAGCGCCGGGACAGGGGGCAATCAGCCCCAGCATTTT. Amino acid sequence: CASSAGTGGNQPQHF.

The chain employs TRBV28 and TRBJ1-1; D remains unclear. This CDR3 contains 12 residues. V dropped 5 bases and J dropped 9 bases, with 13 bases sitting between them. Germline lookup yields CDR1 MDHEN and CDR2 SYDVKM. CDR3 DNA: TGTGCCAGCAGTAACGAGGCAATAAAAGCTTTCTTT. Translated, it gives CASSNEAIKAFF.

The rearrangement joins TRBV6-5 to TRBJ2-3, with 7 bases that match TRBD1. With 4 bases clipped from V and 1 base from J, the junction kept 8 bases outside the gene matches. CDR1 and CDR2 (germline): MNHEY, SVGAGI. This CDR3 region has 16 residues. This CDR3 is CASSSAYRGGTDTQYF. CDR3 DNA sequence: TGTGCCAGCAGTTCAGCTTACAGGGGCGGCACAGATACGCAGTATTTT.